This T cell receptor (beta chain) was sequenced in a study of blood T cell repertoires in COVID-19 (dated by TCRdb to about 2020). About the full investigation: The collaborator samples originated in the United States, Italy and Spain and spanned the acute and convalescent phases of COVID-19. Sample metadata almost always included a de-identified subject ID, COVID-19 status, age in years and sex. The samples were drawn from two sources: the first 160 participants of the ongoing ImmuneRACE study, and some 1,300 subjects contributed by 6 global collaborators. Where HLA class I and class II types were available, the types were taken from metadata supplied by the sample provider, not from assay-based typing. The dataset comprised deeply sampled blood TCRbeta repertoires from subjects exposed to, actively infected with, or recovered from COVID-19. The material from the prospective study consisted of cDNA or gDNA derived from T cells, B-cell-depleted T cells, or PBMCs. The repertoires were released in a freely available public database intended as a resource for research on the immune response to SARS-CoV-2. What the study reported, not specific to this receptor: The amount of clinical and demographic metadata varied by source and participant and was provided uncurated.

TCRbeta CDR3 regions were amplified from genomic DNA using the immunoSEQ Assay, a bias-controlled multiplex PCR. As for how the authors treated the data: Within the assay, amplification of reference gene primers was used to estimate how many nucleated cells each sample contained. To quantify the absolute abundance of each unique TCRbeta CDR3 rearrangement, sequence reads were collapsed and filtered. For each sample, productive Simpson clonality was calculated by taking the square root of Simpson's diversity index across productive rearrangements. This immuneACCESS table, as held by TCRdb, lists in-frame sequences with V and J called but not all clones. Of the missing ones, under half trace to an unresolved V gene in checked studies; the others have no known cause. That table supplies the V and J calls and clone size; D and trimming were determined from the DNA. The sample data list about 280,000 clones, and 80% to 85% of these were observed just once. The ten largest make up about 5% of the sample.

The CDR3 spans 12 residues, from the cysteine through the phenylalanine. Here the CDR3 DNA is all that survives: 36 bases in frame from base 1. The trim is 8 bases for V and 6 bases for J, with a gap of 11 bases between the germline ends. In the prospective study, participants were roughly 18 to 100 years old, resided in approximately 22 geographic areas of the United States, and were enrolled through a virtual design. In the prospective study, cohorts were assigned on the basis of participant-reported clinical history obtained from a screening survey and a study questionnaire. Exposed participants were defined as having been in contact with someone with a PCR-confirmed or clinician-diagnosed COVID-19 case within 2 weeks of study entry. In the prospective study, whole blood, serum and a nasopharyngeal or oropharyngeal swab were collected from each participant by mobile phlebotomists. Over an approximately 2-month period, participants in the prospective study had the option of providing additional blood draws and questionnaires. Before DNA extraction, blood samples from the prospective study were shipped at room temperature or frozen.

About this clone itself: Which antigen it targets is not known. Base-call qualities are not available, and no considerably larger clone is one nucleotide away.

This receptor was identified in a middle-aged man who had been exposed to COVID-19. Sequences were obtained from PBMCs or T cells enriched from blood (not recorded which). The chain uses TRBV12-3 or TRBV12-4 and TRBJ2-1; TRBD2 is possibly the D segment (6 matching bases). The CDR3 reads CASRAGLNEQFF. The bases read TGTGCCAGCCGAGCGGGCCTCAATGAGCAGTTCTTC.